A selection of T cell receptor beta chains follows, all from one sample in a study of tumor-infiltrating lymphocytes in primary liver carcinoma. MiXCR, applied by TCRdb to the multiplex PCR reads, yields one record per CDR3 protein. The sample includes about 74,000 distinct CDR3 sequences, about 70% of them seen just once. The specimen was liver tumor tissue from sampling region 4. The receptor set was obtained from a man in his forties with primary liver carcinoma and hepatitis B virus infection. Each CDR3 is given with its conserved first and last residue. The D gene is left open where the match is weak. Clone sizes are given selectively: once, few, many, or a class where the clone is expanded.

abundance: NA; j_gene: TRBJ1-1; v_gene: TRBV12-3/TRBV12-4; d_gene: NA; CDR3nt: TGTGCCGGCAGTTGTGGCAAGTGGCACATGACTTTCTTT; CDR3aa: CAGSCGKWHMTFF
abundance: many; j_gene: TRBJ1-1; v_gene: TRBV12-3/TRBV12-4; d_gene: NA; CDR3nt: TGTGCCAGCAGTTCAGCCTGGGGGACATCAATGAACACTGAAGCTTTCTTT; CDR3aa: CASSSAWGTSMNTEAFF
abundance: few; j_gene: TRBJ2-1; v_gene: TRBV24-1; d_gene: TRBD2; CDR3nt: TGTGCCACCAGTTCACTAGCGGGAGAGTCCAATGAGCAGTTCTTC; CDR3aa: CATSSLAGESNEQFF
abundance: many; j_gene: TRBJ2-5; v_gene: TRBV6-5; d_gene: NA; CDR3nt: TGTGCCAGCAGTTACGGGACACCCAGGTACCAAGAGACCCAGTACTTC; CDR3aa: CASSYGTPRYQETQYF
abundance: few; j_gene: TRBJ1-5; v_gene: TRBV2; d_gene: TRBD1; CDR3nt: TGTGCCAGCAGCAAAACTACAGGGGTTAGCAATCAGCCCCAGCATTTT; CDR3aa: CASSKTTGVSNQPQHF
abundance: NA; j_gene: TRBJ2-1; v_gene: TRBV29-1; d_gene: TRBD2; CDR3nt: TGCAGGGCCTGGCAGGGGACTAGCGGGAGGAGGGTGGATGAACAGTTCTTC; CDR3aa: CRAWQGTSGRRVDEQFF
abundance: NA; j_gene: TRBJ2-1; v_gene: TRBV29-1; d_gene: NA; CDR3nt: TGCAGCGTTATTGGTGGTCGTGCGGCTCTGCAATTCTTC; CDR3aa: CSVIGGRAALQFF
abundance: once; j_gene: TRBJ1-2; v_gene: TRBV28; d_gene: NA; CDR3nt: TGTGCCAGCAGTACCGGACCCGGGACTCCCAGTGGCTACACCTTC; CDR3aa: CASSTGPGTPSGYTF
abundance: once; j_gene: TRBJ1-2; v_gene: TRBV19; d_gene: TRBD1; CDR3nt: TGTGCCAGAAGTTCGGGACAGGGGTATGGCTACACCTTC; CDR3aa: CARSSGQGYGYTF
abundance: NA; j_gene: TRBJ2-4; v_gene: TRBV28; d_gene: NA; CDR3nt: TGTGCCAGCATTGGTTCGGCCCCACGTGCTCACTACTTC; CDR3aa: CASIGSAPRAHYF
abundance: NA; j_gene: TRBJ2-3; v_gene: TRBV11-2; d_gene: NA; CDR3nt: TGTGTCGGAGGGGCACGGGGGTCCGCAGATACGGAGTATTTT; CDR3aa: CVGGARGSADTEYF
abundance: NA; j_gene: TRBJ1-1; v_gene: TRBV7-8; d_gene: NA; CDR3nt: TGTGCCAGCAGCCCACGAGTAGGGGGAATGAACACCGAAGCTTTCTTT; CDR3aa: CASSPRVGGMNTEAFF
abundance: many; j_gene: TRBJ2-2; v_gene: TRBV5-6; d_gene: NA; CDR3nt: TGTGCCAGCAGCTTGGCCACCGTGATCACCGGGGAGCTGTTTTTT; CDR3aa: CASSLATVITGELFF
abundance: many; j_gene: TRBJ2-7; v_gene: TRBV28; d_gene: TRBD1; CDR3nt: TGTGCCAGCAGTTTTGGGGACAGGGGACCTGGGGAGTACTTC; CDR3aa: CASSFGDRGPGEYF
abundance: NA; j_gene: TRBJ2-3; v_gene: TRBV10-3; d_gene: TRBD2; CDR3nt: TGTGCCATCAGTGCTGAGACTAGCGGGACCCATACCCAGTATTTT; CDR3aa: CAISAETSGTHTQYF
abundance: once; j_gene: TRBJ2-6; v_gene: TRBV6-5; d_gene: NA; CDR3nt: TGTGCCAGCAGTGTATACTCTGGGAACAACGTCCTGACTTTC; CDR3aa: CASSVYSGNNVLTF
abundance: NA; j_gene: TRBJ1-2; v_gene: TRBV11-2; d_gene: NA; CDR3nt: TGTGCCAGCAGCTTAGTAATAATAGGGCAGCAGGGGTCGGTTGGCTACACCTTC; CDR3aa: CASSLVIIGQQGSVGYTF
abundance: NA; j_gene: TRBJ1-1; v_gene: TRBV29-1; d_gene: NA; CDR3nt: TGTAGCGTCGCAGGGGCCAGGAACAGTGAAGCTTTCTTT; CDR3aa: CSVAGARNSEAFF
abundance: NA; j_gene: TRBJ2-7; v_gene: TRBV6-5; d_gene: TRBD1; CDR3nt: TGTGCCAGCAGTCCACCCCGGGACAGTGTGGGGCAGTACTTC; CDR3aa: CASSPPRDSVGQYF
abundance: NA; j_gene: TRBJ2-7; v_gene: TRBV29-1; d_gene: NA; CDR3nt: TGCAGCGCCCAAGGCCTCCAGGGGCCCGATGAGCAGTACTTC; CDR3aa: CSAQGLQGPDEQYF
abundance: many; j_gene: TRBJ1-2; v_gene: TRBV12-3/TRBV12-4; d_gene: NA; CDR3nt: TGTGCCAGCAGTTTCGGTCGGGGGGCGCCGGGAGGCTACACCTTC; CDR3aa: CASSFGRGAPGGYTF
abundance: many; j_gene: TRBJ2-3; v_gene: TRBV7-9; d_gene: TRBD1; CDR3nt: TGTGCCAGCAGCCAATCACAGGGGGCAGATACGCAGTATTTT; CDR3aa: CASSQSQGADTQYF
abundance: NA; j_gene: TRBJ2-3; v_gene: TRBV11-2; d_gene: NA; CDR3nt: TGTACCATCAGCTTTTGGGACAGCACAGATACGCAGTATTTT; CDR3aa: CTISFWDSTDTQYF
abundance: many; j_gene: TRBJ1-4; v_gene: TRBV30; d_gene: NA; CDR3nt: TGTGCCTGGAGCCGTACGACAGCAACTAATGAAAAACTGTTTTTT; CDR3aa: CAWSRTTATNEKLFF
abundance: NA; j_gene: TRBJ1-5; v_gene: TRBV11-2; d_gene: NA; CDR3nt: TGTGCCAGCAATACCGGACGGCTTCCCGAGCCCCAACATTTT; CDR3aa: CASNTGRLPEPQHF
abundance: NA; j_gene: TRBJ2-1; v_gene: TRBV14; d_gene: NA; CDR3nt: TGTACCAGCAGACCTATTCCCGACACCTACAATGAGCAGTTCTTC; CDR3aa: CTSRPIPDTYNEQFF
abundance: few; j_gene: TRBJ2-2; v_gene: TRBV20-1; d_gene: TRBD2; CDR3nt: TGCAGTGCTAAAGATGAGGCTAGCGGAGCTTTTAACACCGGGGAGCTGTTTTTT; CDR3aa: CSAKDEASGAFNTGELFF
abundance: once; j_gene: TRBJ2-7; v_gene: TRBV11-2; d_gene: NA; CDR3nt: TGTGCCAGCAGCCCCCGATGGAACGATTTCTACGATCAGTATTTC; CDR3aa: CASSPRWNDFYDQYF
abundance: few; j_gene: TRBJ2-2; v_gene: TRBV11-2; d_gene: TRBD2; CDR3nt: TGTGCCAGCGGCTTAGCTAGCGGGAGGGCTGAGGAGCTGTTTTTT; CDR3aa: CASGLASGRAEELFF
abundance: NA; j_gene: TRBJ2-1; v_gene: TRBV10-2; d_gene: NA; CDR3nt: TGCGCCAGCAGCCGATATTCCGGAACCTCGAATGGGCAATTCTTC; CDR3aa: CASSRYSGTSNGQFF
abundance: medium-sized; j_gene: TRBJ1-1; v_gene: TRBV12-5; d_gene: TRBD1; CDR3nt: TGTGCTAGTGGTTTAGGACAGGGCGAGGCTTTCTTT; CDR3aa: CASGLGQGEAFF
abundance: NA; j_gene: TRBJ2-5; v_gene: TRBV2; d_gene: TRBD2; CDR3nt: TGTGCCAGCACCGGACTAGCGGGAGAGGCCCAGTACTTC; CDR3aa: CASTGLAGEAQYF
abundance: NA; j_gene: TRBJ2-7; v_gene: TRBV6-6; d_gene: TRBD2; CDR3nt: TGTGTCAGCAGTCTCATTAGCGGGAGGGGTTCCTACGAGCAGTACTTC; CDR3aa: CVSSLISGRGSYEQYF
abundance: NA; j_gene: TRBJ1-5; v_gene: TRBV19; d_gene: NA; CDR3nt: TGTGCCAGTACCCCTCGCCAGGCTAGCAATCAGCCCCAGCATTTT; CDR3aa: CASTPRQASNQPQHF
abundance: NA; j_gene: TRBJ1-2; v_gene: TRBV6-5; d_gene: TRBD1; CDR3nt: TGTGCCAGCAGAGCCTCCCGGGACAGAGATTATGACTACACCTTC; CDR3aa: CASRASRDRDYDYTF
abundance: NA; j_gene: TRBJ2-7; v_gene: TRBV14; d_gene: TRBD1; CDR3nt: TGTGCCAGCAGCCAACCCAGGACAGGGCACTACGAGCAGTATTTC; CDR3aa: CASSQPRTGHYEQYF
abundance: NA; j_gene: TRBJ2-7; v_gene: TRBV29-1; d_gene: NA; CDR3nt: TGCAACGCTGAAGATCAAGAGGCCACCCCTTCCTACGAGCAGTACTTC; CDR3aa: CNAEDQEATPSYEQYF
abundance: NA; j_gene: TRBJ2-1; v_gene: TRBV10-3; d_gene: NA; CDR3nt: TGTGCCATCAGTGAGGGCTGCCGTGAGCAGTTCTTC; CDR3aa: CAISEGCREQFF
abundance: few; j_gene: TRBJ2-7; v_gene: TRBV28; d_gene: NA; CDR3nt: TGTGCTAGCAGTCCCCCGCAGGGCTACGAGCAGTACTTC; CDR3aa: CASSPPQGYEQYF
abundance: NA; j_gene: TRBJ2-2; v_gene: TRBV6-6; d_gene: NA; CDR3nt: TGTGCCGGCAGTCTCGAGCTATCCACCGGGGAGCTCTTTTTT; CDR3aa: CAGSLELSTGELFF
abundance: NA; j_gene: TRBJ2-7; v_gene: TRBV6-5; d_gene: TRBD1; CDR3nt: TGTACGAGCAGTTACGCCTCAGACGGGACAGGGGAGCAGTACTTC; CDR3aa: CTSSYASDGTGEQYF
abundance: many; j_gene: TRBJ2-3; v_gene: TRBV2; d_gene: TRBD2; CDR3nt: TGTGCCAGCAGCGGGACTAGCGGGAGAGGGGGCACAGATACGCAGTATTTT; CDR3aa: CASSGTSGRGGTDTQYF
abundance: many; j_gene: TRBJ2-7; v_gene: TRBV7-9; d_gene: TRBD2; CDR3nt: TGTGCCAGCAGCCCCGTGGGGGAGGGCTCCTACGAGCAGTACTTC; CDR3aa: CASSPVGEGSYEQYF
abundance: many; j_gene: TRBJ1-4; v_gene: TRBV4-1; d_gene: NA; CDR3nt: TGCGCCAGCAGCCCACCCTCGAGGGGGGCACGCGAAAAACTGTTTTTT; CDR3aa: CASSPPSRGAREKLFF
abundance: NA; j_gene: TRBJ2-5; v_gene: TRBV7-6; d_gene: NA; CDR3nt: TGTGCCAGCAGTCAAAACGAGGGAGCCTGGGAGACCCAGTACTTC; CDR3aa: CASSQNEGAWETQYF
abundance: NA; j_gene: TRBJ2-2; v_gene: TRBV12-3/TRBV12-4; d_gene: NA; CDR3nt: TGTGCCAGCATCGAGTTAGAGAGCACCGGGGAGCTGTTTTTT; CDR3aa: CASIELESTGELFF
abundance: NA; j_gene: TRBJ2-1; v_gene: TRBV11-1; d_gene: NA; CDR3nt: TGTGCCAGCAGCCTCGAGGGAGATCGCTCCTACAATGAGCAGTTTTTC; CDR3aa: CASSLEGDRSYNEQFF
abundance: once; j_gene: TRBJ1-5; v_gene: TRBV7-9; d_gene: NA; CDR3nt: TGTGCCAGCAACCTGGGGCCTCAGTCCCAGCATTTT; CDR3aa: CASNLGPQSQHF
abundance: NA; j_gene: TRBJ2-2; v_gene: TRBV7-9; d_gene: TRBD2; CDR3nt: TGTGCCAGCAACTTGGGCGGGACTACTACCGGGGAGCTGTTTTTT; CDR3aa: CASNLGGTTTGELFF
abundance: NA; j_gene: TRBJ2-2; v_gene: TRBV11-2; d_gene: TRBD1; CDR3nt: TGTGCCAGCAGATCCCGGGACAGGGTCGGCACCGGGGAGCTGTTTTTT; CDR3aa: CASRSRDRVGTGELFF
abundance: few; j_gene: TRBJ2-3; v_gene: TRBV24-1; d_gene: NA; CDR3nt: TGTGCCACCAGTGACACCGGGACTCACTCCCACCCGGATACGCAGTATTTT; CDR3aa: CATSDTGTHSHPDTQYF
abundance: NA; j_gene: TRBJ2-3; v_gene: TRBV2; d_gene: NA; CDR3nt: TGTGCCAGCAGTGAACTCCCGTCGTTGGGAGATACGCAGGGTTTT; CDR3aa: CASSELPSLGDTQGF
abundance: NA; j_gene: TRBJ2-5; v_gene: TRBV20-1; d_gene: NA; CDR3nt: TGCAGTGCTAGAGACTCGACGGACTTACAAGAGACCCGATACTTC; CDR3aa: CSARDSTDLQETRYF